In its sample, the clone carrying this T cell receptor (beta chain) was seen once. V lost 4 bases to trimming and J lost 4 bases, with 5 bases between them. Per germline, CDR1 SQVTM and CDR2 ANQGSEA. The CDR3 totals 11 residues. The data were taken from a study of blood T cell repertoires in COVID-19. For the study at large: Samples came from the United States, Italy and Spain, spanning acute and convalescent COVID-19. T cells, B-cell-depleted T cells, or PBMCs supplied cDNA or gDNA.

In the authors' workflow: By means of reference gene primer amplification, nucleated cell counts were estimated. TCRdb keeps only in-frame clones here, not all; method: immunoSEQ multiplex PCR. The DNA gave D and trimming, while V, J and clone size come from that table. The table records under 350,000 clones, around 87% of them present only once. This rearrangement joins TRBV29-1 to TRBJ2-1; D not certain. The clonotype originates from a man aged 70-80 years with acute or convalescent COVID-19. Source material: peripheral blood. As DNA, the CDR3 is TGCAGCGTTGCGCGTTACAATGAGCAGTTCTTC. This gives the protein CSVARYNEQFF.